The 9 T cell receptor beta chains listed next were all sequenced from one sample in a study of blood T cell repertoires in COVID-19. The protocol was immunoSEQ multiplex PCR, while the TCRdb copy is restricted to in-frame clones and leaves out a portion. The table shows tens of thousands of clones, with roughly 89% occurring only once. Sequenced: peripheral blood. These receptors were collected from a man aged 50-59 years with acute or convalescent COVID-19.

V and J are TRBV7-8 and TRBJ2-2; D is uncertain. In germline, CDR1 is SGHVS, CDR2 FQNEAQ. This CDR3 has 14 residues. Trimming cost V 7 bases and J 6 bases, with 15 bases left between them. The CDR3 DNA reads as TGTGCCAGCAACCCAACAACCCAGGCCGGGGAGCTGTTTTTT. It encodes CASNPTTQAGELFF.

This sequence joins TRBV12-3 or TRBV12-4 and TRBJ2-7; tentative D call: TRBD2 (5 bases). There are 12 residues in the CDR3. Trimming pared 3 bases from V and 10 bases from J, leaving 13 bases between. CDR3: CASSLVGKGQYF. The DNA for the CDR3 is TGTGCCAGCAGTTTGGTCGGGAAGGGCCAGTACTTC.

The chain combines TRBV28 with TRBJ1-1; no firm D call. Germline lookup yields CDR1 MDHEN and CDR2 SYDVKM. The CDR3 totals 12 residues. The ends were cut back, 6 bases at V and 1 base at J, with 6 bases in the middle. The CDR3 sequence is CASSTPNTEAFF. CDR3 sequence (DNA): TGTGCCAGCAGCACACCGAACACTGAAGCTTTCTTT.

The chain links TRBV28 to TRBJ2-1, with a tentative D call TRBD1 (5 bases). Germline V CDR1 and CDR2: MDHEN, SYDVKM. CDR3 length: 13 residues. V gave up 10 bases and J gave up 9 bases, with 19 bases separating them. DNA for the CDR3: TGTGCCACCCGCGCATCAGGGCCTGGTGAGCAGTTCTTC. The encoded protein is CATRASGPGEQFF. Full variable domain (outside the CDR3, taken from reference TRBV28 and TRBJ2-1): DVKVTQSSRYLVKRTGEKVFLECVQDMDHENMFWYRQDPGLGLRLIYFSYDVKMKEKGDIPEGYSVSREKKERFSLILESASTNQTSMYLCATRASGPGEQFFGPGTRLTVL.

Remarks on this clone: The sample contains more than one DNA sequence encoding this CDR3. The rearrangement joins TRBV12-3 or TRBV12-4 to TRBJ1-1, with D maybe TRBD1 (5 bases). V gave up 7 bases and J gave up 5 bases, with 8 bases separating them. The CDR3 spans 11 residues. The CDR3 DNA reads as TGTGCCAGCACAGGGAGGACTGAAGCTTTCTTT. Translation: CASTGRTEAFF.

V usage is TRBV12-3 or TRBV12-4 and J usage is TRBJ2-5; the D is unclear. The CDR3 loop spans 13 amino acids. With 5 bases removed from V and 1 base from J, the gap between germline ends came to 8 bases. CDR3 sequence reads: CASSPRSQETQYF. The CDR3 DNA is TGTGCCAGCAGTCCCCGGTCCCAAGAGACCCAGTACTTC.

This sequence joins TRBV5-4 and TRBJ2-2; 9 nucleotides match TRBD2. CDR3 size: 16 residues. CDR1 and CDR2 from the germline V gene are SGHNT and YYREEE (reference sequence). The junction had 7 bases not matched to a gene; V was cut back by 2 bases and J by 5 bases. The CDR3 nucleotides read TGTGCCAGCAGCTTTTGGCGGGAGGGATTAACCGGGGAGCTGTTTTTT. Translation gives CASSFWREGLTGELFF.

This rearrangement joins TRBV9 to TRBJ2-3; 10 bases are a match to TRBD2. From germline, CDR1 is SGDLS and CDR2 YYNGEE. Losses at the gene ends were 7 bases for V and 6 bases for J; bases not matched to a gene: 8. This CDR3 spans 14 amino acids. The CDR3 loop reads CASGPGLASDTQYF. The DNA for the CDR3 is TGTGCCAGCGGGCCGGGACTAGCGTCGGATACGCAGTATTTT.

The CDR3 DNA follows: TGTGCCAGCAGTGAATCGTGGCAGGGCCCCCAAGCGGGCGGCTACACCTTC. Translated: CASSESWQGPQAGGYTF. V and J are TRBV6-1 and TRBJ1-2; a weak D match, TRBD1 (5 bases). The CDR3 length is 17 residues. V was clipped by 2 bases and J by 8 bases, with 24 bases between them. Germline-derived CDR1 and CDR2 are MNHNS and SASEGT.